The 21 T cell receptor beta chains given below trace back to one sample, sequenced in a study of blood T cell repertoires in COVID-19. This table comes from immunoSEQ multiplex PCR, and its TCRdb copy is limited to in-frame clones, with some not included. The table includes 200,000 to 250,000 clones, 84% detected once. The sequencing sample was made of PBMCs or T cells enriched from blood (not recorded which). All receptors derive from a man aged 60-69 years who had recovered from COVID-19.

The V and J genes are TRBV18 and TRBJ1-2; no reliable D call. Trimming left V 0 bases short and J 3 bases short, with 5 bases between. Germline lookup yields CDR1 KGHSH and CDR2 LQKENI. CDR3 size: 13 residues. The CDR3 sequence: CASSPPADYGYTF. The CDR3 nucleotides read TGTGCCAGCTCACCACCGGCGGACTATGGCTACACCTTC.

CDR3 nucleotide sequence: TGTGCCAGCAGCCTGGGGGACAGGCCCTCTGGGGCCAACGTCCTGACTTTC. Translation: CASSLGDRPSGANVLTF. The chain recombines TRBV7-6 with TRBJ2-6; 8 positions match TRBD1. Germline CDR1 SGHVS, CDR2 FNYEAQ. J was trimmed by 0 bases and V by 5 bases; bases with no gene match: 6. This CDR3 is built from 17 residues.

The rearrangement joins TRBV18 to TRBJ2-7, with D maybe TRBD1 (6 bases). Per the germline V gene, CDR1 is KGHSH and CDR2 is LQKENI. V dropped 5 bases and J dropped 4 bases, with 6 bases sitting between them. The CDR3 has 11 residues. As DNA, the CDR3 is TGTGCCAGCTCAGGACAGTACGAGCAGTACTTC. Its protein is CASSGQYEQYF.

The chain joins TRBV7-8 to TRBJ2-3; 9 bases align to TRBD2. V gave up 3 bases and J gave up 4 bases; unmatched junction bases: 17. Germline CDR1 is SGHVS and CDR2 is FQNEAQ. The CDR3 contains 19 residues. This chain's CDR3 is CASSLLGLSAGGLSDTQYF. The CDR3 region has the DNA TGTGCCAGCAGCTTGCTAGGGTTATCTGCGGGGGGGCTATCAGATACGCAGTATTTT.

The chain joins TRBV7-2 to TRBJ2-6, with 7 nucleotides matching TRBD2. V dropped 3 bases and J dropped 2; count of bases not matched to a gene: 1. The CDR3 runs 15 residues. Germline loops: CDR1 SGHTA, CDR2 FQGNSA. CDR3 in DNA: TGTGCCAGCAGCTTGGGGGGGGCTGGGGCCAACGTCCTGACTTTC. Its translation is CASSLGGAGANVLTF.

The chain has TRBV18 and TRBJ2-7; D is possibly TRBD1 (5 bases). Germline CDR1 and CDR2: KGHSH and LQKENI. CDR3 size: 15 residues. Trimming took 2 bases from V and 4 from J, leaving 15 bases between them. CDR3 protein: CASSPNSMTVYEQYF. In nucleotides, the CDR3 is TGTGCCAGCTCACCAAATTCAATGACAGTGTACGAGCAGTACTTC. Variable domain in full (rest from reference TRBV18 and TRBJ2-7): NAGVMQNPRHLVRRRGQEARLRCSPMKGHSHVYWYRQLPEEGLKFMVYLQKENIIDESGMPKERFSAEFPKEGPSILRIQQVVRGDSAAYFCASSPNSMTVYEQYFGPGTRLTVT.

This chain uses TRBV19 with TRBJ1-4; TRBD1 aligns across 10 bases. This CDR3 contains 16 residues. Germline CDR1 and CDR2: LNHDA and SQIVND (reference sequence). V lost 4 bases, J lost 2 bases, and 4 bases stayed unmatched. The CDR3 here is CASSKGTGVTNEKLFF. The CDR3 DNA follows: TGTGCCAGTAGTAAAGGGACAGGGGTGACTAATGAAAAACTGTTTTTT.

This sequence joins TRBV30 and TRBJ1-3; 7 bases line up with TRBD1. With V trimmed by 5 bases and J by 7 bases, 11 bases remained unmatched. This CDR3 has 14 amino acids. Germline CDR1 is GTSNPN and CDR2 is SVGIG (reference sequence). CDR3 in amino acids: CAWGKTGERNTIYF. The CDR3 DNA reads TGTGCCTGGGGGAAAACAGGGGAACGGAACACCATATATTTT.

J is TRBJ2-3 and V is TRBV5-1; a weak D match, TRBD1 (5 bases). The CDR3 is made up of 15 amino acids. From germline, CDR1 is SGHRS and CDR2 YFSETQ. The V end lost 4 bases, the J end lost 2 bases, and 14 bases lay between the germline ends. CDR3 sequence: CASSETDSLTDTQYF. The CDR3 region has the DNA TGCGCCAGCAGCGAAACCGACAGCCTCACAGATACGCAGTATTTT.

This chain uses TRBV24-1 with TRBJ2-1; 11 nucleotides align to TRBD2. V lost 4 bases to trimming and J lost 5 bases; unmatched junction nucleotides: 6. The CDR3 contains 16 residues. Per germline, CDR1 KGHDR and CDR2 SFDVKD. CDR3 amino acids: CATSDLTSGGNNEQFF. CDR3 sequence (DNA): TGTGCCACCAGTGACTTAACTAGCGGGGGTAACAATGAGCAGTTCTTC.

The chain carries TRBV7-8 and TRBJ1-1; D gene uncertain. Germline CDR1 SGHVS, CDR2 FQNEAQ. Trimming stripped 0 bases from V and 3 bases from J, with 11 bases between. The CDR3 sequence is 15 residues long. The CDR3: CASSLALGRYTEAFF. The CDR3 DNA reads TGTGCCAGCAGCTTAGCGCTTGGGAGGTACACTGAAGCTTTCTTT.

V and J are TRBV11-2 and TRBJ2-7; 8 nucleotides align to TRBD2. This CDR3 comprises 15 residues. J gave up 2 bases and V 1 base, and 4 bases lay outside the gene matches. Germline values: CDR1 SGHAT, CDR2 FQNNGV. CDR3 protein: CASSLGNSGTYEQYF. Written as DNA, the CDR3 is TGTGCCAGCAGCTTAGGAAATAGCGGGACCTACGAGCAGTACTTC.

In this sample, this clone turned up once. V usage is TRBV12-5 and J usage is TRBJ2-3, with unresolved D. The V and J ends lost 9 bases and 0 bases respectively, with 10 bases between them. This CDR3 comprises 13 residues. CDR1 and CDR2 from the germline V gene are LGHNT and FRNRAP. The CDR3, as DNA: TGTGCTAGCGGTCCCCTGAGCACAGATACGCAGTATTTT. Translating gives CASGPLSTDTQYF.

This chain links TRBV5-1 with TRBJ1-3; 9 nucleotides agree with TRBD1. This CDR3 is 14 amino acids long. Trimming at V came to 4 bases and at J to 4 bases, leaving 3 bases not matched to a gene. Germline CDR1 reads SGHRS; CDR2 reads YFSETQ. The CDR3 loop is CASSPGTGGNTIYF. CDR3 coding DNA: TGCGCCAGCAGCCCCGGGACAGGGGGAAACACCATATATTTT. The full variable domain, its missing parts supplied by reference TRBV5-1 and TRBJ1-3, is KAGVTQTPRYLIKTRGQQVTLSCSPISGHRSVSWYQQTPGQGLQFLFEYFSETQRNKGNFPGRFSGRQFSNSRSEMNVSTLELGDSALYLCASSPGTGGNTIYFGEGSWLTVV.

The rearrangement links TRBV24-1 to TRBJ2-3; 7 bases match TRBD2. The CDR3 has 14 amino acids. Germline CDR1 KGHDR, CDR2 SFDVKD. V shed 3 bases and J 4 bases; nucleotides not matched to a gene: 3. The CDR3 bases are TGTGCCACCAGTGATGGGGGGGTCGCAGATACGCAGTATTTT. Its protein product is CATSDGGVADTQYF.

V and J are TRBV18 and TRBJ2-2; 7 bases are a match to TRBD2. CDR1 and CDR2 from the germline V gene are KGHSH and LQKENI. There are 18 residues in the CDR3. Trimming at V came to 1 base and at J to 0 bases, leaving 8 bases not matched to a gene. The CDR3 reads CASSPQAGVMPNTGELFF. In nucleotides, the CDR3 is TGTGCCAGCTCACCACAGGCGGGGGTGATGCCGAACACCGGGGAGCTGTTTTTT.

Only a few counts were recorded for this clone. The chain recombines TRBV10-3 with TRBJ2-7; 9 bases align to TRBD1. CDR3 length: 13 residues. In germline, CDR1 is ENHRY, CDR2 SYGVKD. With 9 bases clipped from V and 5 bases from J, the junction kept 8 bases outside the gene matches. The CDR3 DNA is TGTGCCATTAACAGGGGGCGCAGAGACGAGCAGTACTTC. Its translation is CAINRGRRDEQYF.

This clone was seen repeatedly, ten times or more. The chain recombines TRBV7-2 with TRBJ1-6, with 7 nucleotides matching TRBD1. CDR1 is SGHTA and CDR2 is FQGNSA in the germline V gene. The J segment lost 7 bases and the V segment lost 6 bases, leaving 0 bases of the junction unmatched. The CDR3 is 12 residues long. This chain's CDR3 is CASRGQNSPLHF. The CDR3 DNA is TGTGCCAGCAGGGGACAGAATTCACCCCTCCACTTT.

J is TRBJ2-7 and V is TRBV6-1; 9 nucleotides agree with TRBD1. This CDR3 has 13 amino acids. The germline CDR1 and CDR2 sequences are MNHNS and SASEGT. Unmatched junction bases numbered 6, after V lost 6 bases and J lost 6 bases. CDR3 coding DNA: TGTGCCAGCAGGACGGGACAGGGAGTCGAGCAGTACTTC. Amino acids: CASRTGQGVEQYF.

This clone turned up a few times. The chain uses TRBV10-2 and TRBJ1-2; no clear D. Between the trimmed V and J ends, which lost 0 bases and 4 bases, there was a span of 18 bases. Germline V CDR1 and CDR2: WSHSY, SAAADI. The CDR3 has 17 residues. DNA for the CDR3: TGCGCCAGCAGTGAGTCGAAGGCCGCGGCAGACCTCTATGGCTACACCTTC. Its protein is CASSESKAAADLYGYTF.

The chain couples TRBV13 to TRBJ1-4, with D tentatively TRBD1 (6 bases). The germline CDR1 and CDR2 sequences are PRHDT and FYEKMQ (reference sequence). CDR3 length: 15 amino acids. The V end was cut by 5 bases, the J end by 3 bases, with 13 bases between. DNA of the CDR3: TGTGCCAGCAGCCAAGGGACACCGCCTAATGAAAAACTGTTTTTT. Protein: CASSQGTPPNEKLFF.